A single sample is the source of the 27 T cell receptor beta chains below, sequenced in a study of blood T cell repertoires in COVID-19. Libraries were prepared by immunoSEQ multiplex PCR; TCRdb keeps only in-frame clonotypes and omits some of them. Here the sample spans around 140,000 clones, around 81% being singletons. Sequencing was carried out using peripheral blood. The receptors were gathered from a woman aged 55-70 years with active or convalescent COVID-19.

V usage is TRBV29-1 and J usage is TRBJ1-2; no firm D call. The germline CDR1 and CDR2 sequences are SQVTM and ANQGSEA. CDR3 length: 12 amino acids. V lost 2 bases, J lost 1 base, and 5 bases lay in between. CDR3 residues: CSVEQVNYGYTF. In nucleotides, the CDR3 is TGCAGCGTTGAACAGGTTAACTATGGCTACACCTTC.

The chain has TRBV6-6 and TRBJ2-2; 7 bases agree with TRBD1. The CDR3 spans 14 residues. Germline V gene sequence: CDR1 MNHNY, CDR2 SVGAGI (reference sequence). J gave up 6 bases and V 8 bases, and 9 bases lay outside the gene matches. The DNA for the CDR3 is TGTGCCAGCCATGACAGGGAAAACTCCGGGGAGCTGTTTTTT. Its translation is CASHDRENSGELFF.

J is TRBJ1-1 and V is TRBV7-8; D unclear. Germline CDR1 reads SGHVS; CDR2 reads FQNEAQ. Trimming cost V 7 bases and J 7 bases, with 22 bases left between them. The CDR3 runs 15 residues. The CDR3 loop is CASIKHGLPEGEAFF. CDR3 nucleotide sequence: TGTGCCAGCATCAAGCACGGACTCCCTGAAGGTGAAGCTTTCTTT.

The DNA of the CDR3 is TGTGCCAGCAGCTTTATCGGCGGCCACACCGGGGAGCTGTTTTTT. Translating it yields CASSFIGGHTGELFF. The chain has TRBV7-8 and TRBJ2-2; unclear D gene. The V end was cut by 3 bases, the J end by 3 bases, with 11 bases between. CDR3 length: 15 amino acids. The V gene's germline CDR1 is SGHVS and CDR2 FQNEAQ.

This rearrangement joins TRBV6-5 to TRBJ2-7; the match to TRBD2 covers 8 bases. Looked up from germline, CDR1 is MNHEY and CDR2 is SVGAGI. This CDR3 region has 14 residues. Losses at the gene ends were 6 bases for V and 7 bases for J; bases not matched to a gene: 11. CDR3 nucleotide sequence: TGTGCCAGCAGCCCCACGGGGGGGGCAGGGGAGCAGTACTTC. It is translated as CASSPTGGAGEQYF.

The V call is TRBV5-1, the J call TRBJ1-6; D perhaps matches TRBD1 (5 bases). Germline CDR1 is SGHRS and CDR2 is YFSETQ. The V end was cut by 0 bases, the J end by 5 bases, with 12 bases between. CDR3 length: 16 amino acids. The CDR3 reads CASSLARQGNNSPLHF. CDR3 in DNA: TGCGCCAGCAGCTTGGCCCGGCAGGGAAATAATTCACCCCTCCACTTT. The full variable domain, its missing parts supplied by reference TRBV5-1 and TRBJ1-6, is KAGVTQTPRYLIKTRGQQVTLSCSPISGHRSVSWYQQTPGQGLQFLFEYFSETQRNKGNFPGRFSGRQFSNSRSEMNVSTLELGDSALYLCASSLARQGNNSPLHFGNGTRLTVT.

The chain couples TRBV29-1 to TRBJ2-5; D not certain. The CDR3 consists of 13 residues. Trimming shortened V by 7 bases and J by 1 base, and 13 bases separated the two germline ends. CDR1 is SQVTM and CDR2 is ANQGSEA in the germline V gene. The CDR3 DNA sequence: TGCAGCGGGAGTAGAGGAACCCAAGAGACCCAGTACTTC. The encoded protein is CSGSRGTQETQYF.

This chain links TRBV14 with TRBJ1-4, with D possibly matching TRBD1 (6 bases). CDR3 length: 15 residues. Germline V CDR1 and CDR2: SGHDN, FVKESK. Trimming cost V 4 bases and J 6 bases, with 15 bases left between them. CDR3 nucleotide sequence: TGTGCCAGCAGCCTTGGGGGACATTGGGATGAAAAACTGTTTTTT. Translating it yields CASSLGGHWDEKLFF.

This chain connects TRBV5-6 to TRBJ2-2, with 8 bases identical to TRBD2. With V trimmed by 1 base and J by 5 bases, 4 bases remained unmatched. In germline, CDR1 is SGHDT, CDR2 YYEEEE. The length of the CDR3 is 15 residues. This CDR3 is CASSLLRGVTGELFF. The CDR3 DNA sequence: TGTGCCAGCAGCTTGTTGCGGGGGGTAACCGGGGAGCTGTTTTTT.

The chain joins TRBV7-8 to TRBJ1-3; D perhaps matches TRBD1 (6 bases). Germline V gene lookup returns CDR1 SGHVS and CDR2 FQNEAQ. The CDR3 contains 16 residues. Trimming removed 7 bases at V and 4 bases at J, with 20 bases between. CDR3 in amino acids: CASTPQGSSMGNTIYF. Here the CDR3 DNA reads TGTGCCAGCACTCCTCAGGGGTCATCCATGGGAAACACCATATATTTT.

The chain links TRBV18 to TRBJ1-1; D perhaps matches TRBD1 (6 bases). Trimming stripped 6 bases from V and 4 bases from J, with 21 bases between. Germline V gene sequence: CDR1 KGHSH, CDR2 LQKENI. The CDR3 has 16 residues. CDR3 region: CASSQGGGGSATEAFF. CDR3 nucleotides: TGTGCCAGCTCCCAAGGCGGTGGGGGCTCGGCCACTGAAGCTTTCTTT.

The chain couples TRBV5-4 to TRBJ2-5; D is unresolved. Looked up from germline, CDR1 is SGHNT and CDR2 is YYREEE (reference sequence). The CDR3 length is 15 residues. Trimming removed 0 bases from V and 2 bases from J, with 11 bases in between. The CDR3 loop reads CASSLGGSLQETQYF. The CDR3 DNA sequence: TGTGCCAGCAGCTTGGGTGGCTCACTACAAGAGACCCAGTACTTC.

This chain uses TRBV6-2 or TRBV6-3 with TRBJ2-5, with D possibly matching TRBD2 (7 bases). The CDR3 has 17 amino acids. CDR1 MNHEY and CDR2 SVGEGT come from the germline V gene. V lost 6 bases and J lost 2, with 22 bases in between. The CDR3, as DNA: TGTGCCAGCAGCCCCCCACGAGGGGGGGCATCACAAGAGACCCAGTACTTC. Translating it yields CASSPPRGGASQETQYF.

This clone was detected only a few times. This chain joins TRBV21-1 and TRBJ1-6. TRBV21-1 is deemed a pseudogene. This CDR3 comprises 17 residues. CDR3 sequence reads: CASSKPCDTAYNSPLHF. Written as DNA, the CDR3 is TGTGCCAGCAGCAAACCCTGCGATACGGCCTATAATTCACCCCTCCACTTT.

Only a few counts were recorded for this clone. The chain uses TRBV2 and TRBJ2-5; 10 bases are shared with TRBD2. J lost 6 bases, V lost 6 bases, and 10 bases had no gene match. Germline assignment: CDR1 SNHLY and CDR2 FYNNEI. This CDR3 contains 15 residues. The CDR3 nucleotides read TGTGCCAGCAGCCAGCGGGGACTAGCGACCCAGACCCAGTACTTC. This codes for CASSQRGLATQTQYF. The whole variable domain, filled in from reference TRBV2 and TRBJ2-5, reads EPEVTQTPSHQVTQMGQEVILRCVPISNHLYFYWYRQILGQKVEFLVSFYNNEISEKSEIFDDQFSVERPDGSNFTLKIRSTKLEDSAMYFCASSQRGLATQTQYFGPGTRLLVL.

J is TRBJ2-2 and V is TRBV4-3, with D hard to call. This CDR3 has 14 residues. Trimming removed 3 bases at V and 5 bases at J, with 10 bases between. Germline V CDR1 and CDR2: LGHNA, YSLEER. Written as DNA, the CDR3 is TGCGCCAGCAGCCAGGTAACAGCAACCGGGGAGCTGTTTTTT. Amino acids: CASSQVTATGELFF.

The chain uses TRBV3-1 (or the pseudogene TRBV3-2) and TRBJ2-5, with a weak D call TRBD2 (7 bases). The V gene's germline CDR1 is LGHDT and CDR2 YNNKEL (reference sequence). The V gene lost 0 bases and the J gene lost 2 bases, with 19 bases spanning the gap. This CDR3 is 18 amino acids long. CDR3 sequence reads: CASSQDTVWGGPQETQYF. CDR3 sequence (DNA): TGTGCCAGCAGCCAAGATACGGTATGGGGGGGGCCACAAGAGACCCAGTACTTC.

V and J are TRBV6-5 and TRBJ1-3, with TRBD1 matching over 8 bases. The germline V gene has CDR1 MNHEY and CDR2 SVGAGI. The CDR3 consists of 15 residues. The trim removed 6 bases at V and 4 bases at J, leaving 8 bases unmatched. The CDR3 sequence: CASSLDRAAGNTIYF. Here the CDR3 DNA reads TGTGCCAGCAGCTTGGACAGGGCAGCAGGAAACACCATATATTTT.

CDR3 residues: CASSLATPSYGYTF. CDR3 coding DNA: TGTGCCAGCAGCTTAGCAACACCTAGCTATGGCTACACCTTC. The V gene is TRBV7-9, the J gene TRBJ1-2; no clear D gene. In germline, CDR1 is SEHNR, CDR2 FQNEAQ (reference sequence). The V gene lost 0 bases and the J gene lost 4 bases, with 9 bases spanning the gap. CDR3 length equals 14 residues.

V is TRBV12-3 or TRBV12-4 and J is TRBJ2-7; 9 positions match TRBD1. The CDR3 loop spans 12 amino acids. This CDR3 is CASRADAGTGSV. The CDR3 coding sequence is TGTGCCAGCAGGGCTGATGCCGGGACAGGGTCCGTC.

The J gene is TRBJ1-2, the V gene TRBV2; perhaps TRBD1 as D (5 bases). V lost 2 bases and J lost 8, with 9 bases in between. Germline V gene sequence: CDR1 SNHLY, CDR2 FYNNEI. The length of the CDR3 is 12 residues. CDR3 nucleotide sequence: TGTGCCAGCAGTGAACAGGGCCCAGGCTACACCTTC. Residues: CASSEQGPGYTF.

The chain combines TRBV5-4 with TRBJ1-2, with D possibly being TRBD1 (6 bases). Trimming removed 4 bases from V and 2 bases from J, with 15 bases in between. The CDR3 has 15 residues. Germline CDR1 reads SGHNT; CDR2 reads YYREEE (reference sequence). CDR3 loop: CASSPSGQTNYGYTF. For the CDR3, the DNA is TGTGCCAGCAGCCCATCCGGACAGACGAACTATGGCTACACCTTC.

J is TRBJ1-5 and V is TRBV4-1; 7 nucleotides align to TRBD1. V lost 4 bases, J lost 5 bases, and 5 bases stayed unmatched. The length of the CDR3 is 14 residues. Germline V gene sequence: CDR1 MGHRA, CDR2 YSYEKL. The CDR3 spells CASSPTGFDQPQHF. In nucleotides, the CDR3 is TGCGCCAGCAGCCCGACAGGGTTCGATCAGCCCCAGCATTTT.

The rearrangement joins TRBV5-8 to TRBJ1-2; tentative D call: TRBD1 (5 bases). Trimming left V 0 bases short and J 8 bases short, with 8 bases between. This CDR3 comprises 12 residues. Germline V gives CDR1 SGHTS, CDR2 YDEGEE. The CDR3 DNA is TGTGCCAGCAGCTTGGTTCAGGGCGGCTACACCTTC. It is translated as CASSLVQGGYTF.

The chain uses TRBV7-2 and TRBJ2-2; TRBD2 agrees at 10 bases. Germline loops: CDR1 SGHTA, CDR2 FQGNSA. Losses at the gene ends were 6 bases for V and 4 bases for J; bases not matched to a gene: 5. This CDR3 has 15 amino acids. Written as DNA, the CDR3 is TGTGCCAGCAGAGGCGTAGCGGGAGGCACCGGGGAGCTGTTTTTT. Protein product: CASRGVAGGTGELFF. Based on the CDR3 plus reference TRBV7-2 and TRBJ2-2, the full variable domain is GAGVSQSPSNKVTEKGKDVELRCDPISGHTALYWYRQSLGQGLEFLIYFQGNSAPDKSGLPSDRFSAERTGGSVSTLTIQRTQQEDSAVYLCASRGVAGGTGELFFGEGSRLTVL.

The sample holds one count of this clone. The chain recombines TRBV2 with TRBJ1-2; 9 bases are a match to TRBD1. CDR1 and CDR2 from the germline V gene are SNHLY and FYNNEI. V shed 4 bases and J 7 bases; nucleotides not matched to a gene: 4. This CDR3 has 13 residues. The CDR3 loop is CASSVTGGSGYTF. For the CDR3, the DNA is TGTGCCAGCAGTGTTACAGGGGGCTCTGGCTACACCTTC.

The rearrangement joins TRBV19 to TRBJ1-5, with no clear D. CDR3 length: 16 amino acids. V dropped 3 bases and J dropped 6 bases, with 18 bases sitting between them. The germline V gene has CDR1 LNHDA and CDR2 SQIVND (reference sequence). The chain's CDR3 is CASSMEGGLGFQPQHF. CDR3 bases: TGTGCCAGTAGTATGGAAGGAGGTTTGGGGTTTCAGCCCCAGCATTTT.